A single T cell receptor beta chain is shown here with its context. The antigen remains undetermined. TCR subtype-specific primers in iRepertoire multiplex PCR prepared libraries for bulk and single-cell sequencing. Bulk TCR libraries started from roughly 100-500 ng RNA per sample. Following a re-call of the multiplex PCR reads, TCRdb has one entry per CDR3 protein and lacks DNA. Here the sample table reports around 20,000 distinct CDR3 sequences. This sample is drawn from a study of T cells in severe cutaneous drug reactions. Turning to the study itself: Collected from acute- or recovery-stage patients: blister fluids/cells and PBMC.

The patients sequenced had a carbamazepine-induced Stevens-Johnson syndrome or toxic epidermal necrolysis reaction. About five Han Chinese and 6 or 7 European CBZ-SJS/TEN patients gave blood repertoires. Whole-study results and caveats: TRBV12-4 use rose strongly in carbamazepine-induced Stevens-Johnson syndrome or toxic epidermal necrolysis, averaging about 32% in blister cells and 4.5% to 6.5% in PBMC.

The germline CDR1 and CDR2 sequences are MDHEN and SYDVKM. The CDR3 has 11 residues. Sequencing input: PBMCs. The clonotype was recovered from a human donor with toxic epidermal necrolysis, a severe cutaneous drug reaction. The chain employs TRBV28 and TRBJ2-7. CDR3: CASRLLGEQYF.